This T cell receptor beta chain was found in a study of CD8 T cells in ankylosing spondylitis (TCRdb year 2017). Regarding the research as a whole: The study set out to find disease-linked TCR variants by profiling T cell receptor beta repertoires in ankylosing spondylitis patients and healthy donors. In total, the full study cohort was made up of some 110 healthy donors and 25 to 30 ankylosing spondylitis patients. Samples of peripheral blood were taken, and for ankylosing spondylitis patients, synovial fluid was collected as well. What the study reported, not specific to this receptor: Some TCR beta motif variants had previously been reported in synovial fluid and blood of reactive arthritis patients, which suggested common disease-initiation mechanisms. According to the report, matched synovial fluid samples from ankylosing spondylitis patients were significantly enriched for the disease-linked clones. A TCR beta motif made up of several highly homologous amino acid variants appeared to be characteristic of blood from ankylosing spondylitis patients. The disease-linked clones had a CD8+ phenotype and were found at relatively low frequencies in peripheral blood.

V is reduced by 8 bases and J by 6 bases, leaving a spacing of 3 bases between them. The CDR3 numbers 9 residues from cysteine through phenylalanine. Here the CDR3 DNA is all that survives: 27 bases in frame from base 1. For CDR1 and CDR2, the germline V gene lists SGHTA and FQGNSA. This clonotype appeared many times. The specificity of this receptor is unknown. Base qualities are missing; no much larger clone stands one base away. Sequencing relied on an Illumina HiSeq 2500. Quantitative 5'-RACE with molecular barcodes was used to prepare TCR beta libraries. The authors' pipeline ran thus. A new computational method based on a probabilistic model of VDJ rearrangement was used to identify disease-linked TCR variants. TCRdb reprocessed the public reads (quality trimming at Q25 with fastp, clone calling with MiXCR) and kept in-frame beta chains. Each entry merges the rows of one CDR3 protein and shows their most common DNA and genes. These V and J calls originate from TCRdb's pipeline instead of the authors' own analysis. This sample lists under 200,000 distinct CDR3 sequences; about 9.9% were detected once. The leading ten clones occupy around 29% of the sample.

The sequencing sample was made of blood, either unsorted or a sorted T cell fraction (not recorded which). This sequence uses TRBV7-2 and TRBJ2-3, with the identity of the D gene unclear. This TCR came from a male donor with ankylosing spondylitis or in good health (not recorded which). The bases read TGTGCCAGCGGGGATACGCAGTATTTT. Translated, this gives CASGDTQYF.